This T cell receptor (beta chain) was captured in a study of shared T cell receptors in the human thymus. This clone was counted a few times. CDR3 length: 13 residues. CDR1 is SQVTM and CDR2 is ANQGSEA in the germline V gene. V trimming: 4 bases; J trimming: 2 bases; junction bases outside the gene matches: 1. TCRdb's table, derived via immunoSEQ multiplex PCR, lists solely in-frame clones and lacks some. The sample shows 630,000 or so clones, over 75% of them seen only once. The data were also submitted as part of a second study, on human thymus T cells. That paper adds: Finnish infants who were healthy and having corrective surgery for congenital heart defects made up the donors. An apparent bias in V and J gene usage was seen in thymic and blood repertoires.

The genes are TRBV29-1 and TRBJ1-4, with 7 bases identical to TRBD1. The sequenced sample consisted of thymocytes. This TCR was sampled from a boy under two years old with a congenital heart defect. The CDR3 nucleotides are TGCAGCGTTGTGGACAGGACTAATGAAAAACTGTTTTTT. This sequence encodes CSVVDRTNEKLFF. Combining the CDR3 with reference TRBV29-1 and TRBJ1-4 gives the whole variable domain SAVISQKPSRDICQRGTSLTIQCQVDSQVTMMFWYRQQPGQSLTLIATANQGSEATYESGFVIDKFPISRPNLTFSTLTVSNMSPEDSSIYLCSVVDRTNEKLFFGSGTQLSVL.